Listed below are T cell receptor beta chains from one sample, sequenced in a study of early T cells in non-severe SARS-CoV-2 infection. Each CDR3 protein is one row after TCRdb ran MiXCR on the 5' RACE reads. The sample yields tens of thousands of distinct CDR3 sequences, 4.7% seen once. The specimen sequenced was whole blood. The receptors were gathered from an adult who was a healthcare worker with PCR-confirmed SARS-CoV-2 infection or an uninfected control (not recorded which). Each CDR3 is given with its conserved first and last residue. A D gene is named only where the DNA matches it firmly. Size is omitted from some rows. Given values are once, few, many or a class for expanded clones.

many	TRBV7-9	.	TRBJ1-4	CASSRGASEKLFF	TGTGCCAGCAGCAGGGGAGCTAGTGAAAAACTGTTTTTT
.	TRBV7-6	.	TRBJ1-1	CASSLQAELNTEAFF	TGTGCCAGCAGCTTACAGGCTGAATTGAACACTGAAGCTTTCTTT
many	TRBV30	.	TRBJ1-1	CAWSVQRNTEAFF	TGTGCCTGGAGTGTACAGCGGAACACTGAAGCTTTCTTT
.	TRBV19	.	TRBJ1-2	CASSISRRGGYTF	TGTGCCAGTAGTATAAGCCGGCGCGGTGGCTACACCTTC
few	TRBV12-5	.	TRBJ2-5	CASGGTRETQYF	TGTGCTAGTGGAGGCACCAGAGAGACCCAGTACTTC
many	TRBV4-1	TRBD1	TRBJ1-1	CASSQDFSPGGRLSSTTEAFF	TGCGCCAGCAGCCAAGATTTCAGCCCAGGGGGCCGGTTAAGCTCGACTACTGAAGCTTTCTTT
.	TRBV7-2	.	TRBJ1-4	CASSLPLGGAEKLFF	TGTGCCAGCAGCTTACCCCTCGGGGGGGCCGAAAAACTGTTTTTT
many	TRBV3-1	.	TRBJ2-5	CASSQVEKAQYF	TGTGCCAGCAGCCAAGTGGAGAAGGCCCAGTACTTC
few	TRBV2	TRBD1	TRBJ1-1	CASVGVWTGGTEAFF	TGTGCCAGCGTAGGAGTATGGACAGGGGGAACTGAAGCTTTCTTT
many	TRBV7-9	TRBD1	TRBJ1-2	CASSLTTGTGATF	TGTGCCAGCAGCTTAACGACCGGGACAGGGGCCACCTTC
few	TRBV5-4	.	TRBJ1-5	CASSSVGQPQHF	TGTGCCAGCAGCTCCGTTGGTCAGCCCCAGCATTTT
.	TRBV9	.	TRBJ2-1	CASSVRPQSYNEQFF	TGTGCCAGCAGCGTCCGTCCTCAATCCTACAATGAGCAGTTCTTC
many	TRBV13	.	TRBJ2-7	CASSTGYEQYF	TGTGCCAGCAGCACGGGATACGAGCAGTACTTC
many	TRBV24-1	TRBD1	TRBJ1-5	CATSDQTGGLQPQHF	TGTGCCACCAGTGATCAAACAGGGGGCCTTCAGCCCCAGCATTTT
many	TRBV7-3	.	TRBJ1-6	CASSRQPFNSPLHF	TGTGCCAGCAGCCGACAGCCGTTCAATTCACCCCTCCACTTT
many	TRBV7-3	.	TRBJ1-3	CASSLMGPNGTYPSGNTIYF	TGTGCCAGCAGCTTAATGGGGCCGAACGGGACCTATCCCTCTGGAAACACCATATATTTT
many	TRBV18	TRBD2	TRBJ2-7	CASSPLLAGEYEQYF	TGTGCCAGCTCACCCTTGCTAGCGGGGGAGTACGAGCAGTACTTC
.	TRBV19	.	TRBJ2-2	CASSTARVGELFF	TGTGCCAGTAGTACCGCACGTGTGGGGGAGCTGTTTTTT
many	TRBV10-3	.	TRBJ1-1	CAISERRGKTEAFF	TGTGCCATCAGTGAGAGAAGGGGCAAGACTGAAGCTTTCTTT
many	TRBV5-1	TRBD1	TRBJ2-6	CASSQGTGDYGANVLTF	TGCGCCAGCAGCCAAGGGACAGGTGATTATGGGGCCAACGTCCTGACTTTC
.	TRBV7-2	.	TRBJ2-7	CASSLVKAYEQYF	TGTGCCAGCAGCTTAGTCAAAGCCTACGAGCAGTACTTC
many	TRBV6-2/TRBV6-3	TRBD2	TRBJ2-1	CASSPTGLDVDEQFF	TGTGCCAGCAGTCCCACGGGACTAGATGTCGATGAGCAGTTCTTC
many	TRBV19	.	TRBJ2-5	CASSQGMETQYF	TGTGCCAGTAGCCAGGGGATGGAGACCCAGTACTTC
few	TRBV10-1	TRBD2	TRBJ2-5	CASSDSSGGLKQETQYF	TGCGCCAGCAGTGACTCTAGCGGGGGCCTAAAACAAGAGACCCAGTACTTC
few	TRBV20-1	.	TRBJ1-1	CSAGGQTNTEAFF	TGCAGTGCTGGGGGACAAACGAACACTGAAGCTTTCTTT
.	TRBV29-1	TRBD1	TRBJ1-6	CSVRQGAQNSPLHF	TGCAGCGTTCGGCAGGGGGCGCAGAATTCACCCCTCCACTTT
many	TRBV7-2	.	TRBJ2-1	CASSPISANEQFF	TGTGCCAGCAGCCCGATCTCGGCAAATGAGCAGTTCTTC
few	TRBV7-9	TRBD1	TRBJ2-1	CANSTGQGPYNEQFF	TGTGCCAACAGCACGGGACAGGGGCCCTACAATGAGCAGTTCTTC
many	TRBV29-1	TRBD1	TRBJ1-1	CSVKRTGGNTEAFF	TGCAGCGTCAAGAGGACAGGGGGGAACACTGAAGCTTTCTTT
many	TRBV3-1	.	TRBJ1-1	CASTRTVNTEAFF	TGTGCCAGCACCAGGACGGTGAACACTGAAGCTTTCTTT
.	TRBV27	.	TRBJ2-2	CASSFIQSGTGELFF	TGTGCCAGCAGTTTCATACAGTCAGGCACCGGGGAGCTGTTTTTT
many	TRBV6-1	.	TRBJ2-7	CASSEAPLYEQYF	TGTGCCAGCAGCGAAGCCCCTCTCTACGAGCAGTACTTC
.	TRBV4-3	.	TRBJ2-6	CASSQRTVFSGANVLTF	TGCGCCAGCAGCCAAAGGACAGTCTTCTCTGGGGCCAACGTCCTGACTTTC
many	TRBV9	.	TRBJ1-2	CASSGDSFTYGYTF	TGTGCCAGCAGCGGCGACAGTTTTACTTATGGCTACACCTTC
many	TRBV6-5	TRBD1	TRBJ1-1	CASRSTDRGYLAITEAFF	TGTGCCAGCAGGTCAACGGACAGGGGATACCTAGCGATTACTGAAGCTTTCTTT
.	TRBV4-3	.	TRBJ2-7	CASSQEVVSYEQYF	TGCGCCAGCAGCCAAGAGGTAGTGTCTTACGAGCAGTACTTC
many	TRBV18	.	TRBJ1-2	CASSPGTAASYGYTF	TGTGCCAGCTCACCCGGGACCGCGGCCTCCTATGGCTACACCTTC
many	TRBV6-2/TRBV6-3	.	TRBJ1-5	CASRDHGQRKYQPQHF	TGTGCCAGCAGGGATCACGGACAGCGGAAATATCAGCCCCAGCATTTT
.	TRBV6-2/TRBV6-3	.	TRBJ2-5	CASNQGRAQYF	TGTGCCAGCAATCAGGGCCGAGCCCAGTACTTC
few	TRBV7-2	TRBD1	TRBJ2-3	CASSPQGTGDTQYF	TGTGCCAGCAGCCCGCAAGGGACAGGGGATACGCAGTATTTT
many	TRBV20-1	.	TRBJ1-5	CSARALDNQPQHF	TGCAGTGCTAGAGCCCTGGACAATCAGCCCCAGCATTTT
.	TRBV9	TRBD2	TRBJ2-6	CASSVGGTTANVLTF	TGTGCCAGCAGCGTTGGGGGGACTACAGCCAACGTCCTGACTTTC
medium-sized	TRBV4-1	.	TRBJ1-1	CASSQEGEDLAFF	TGCGCCAGCAGCCAAGAGGGCGAGGATCTAGCTTTCTTT
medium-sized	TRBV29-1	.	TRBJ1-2	CSVDTGRVKYGYTF	TGCAGCGTTGATACAGGGCGGGTAAAGTATGGCTACACCTTC
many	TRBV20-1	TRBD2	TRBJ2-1	CSAMRTSGRYNEQFF	TGCAGTGCTATGAGGACTAGCGGGCGGTACAATGAGCAGTTCTTC
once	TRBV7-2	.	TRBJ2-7	CASSLREDRQYF	TGTGCCAGCAGCTTACGAGAGGATAGGCAGTACTTC
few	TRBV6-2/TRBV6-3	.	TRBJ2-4	CASSNIRTSLAKNIQYF	TGTGCCAGCAGTAATATAAGGACTTCCCTAGCCAAAAACATTCAGTACTTC
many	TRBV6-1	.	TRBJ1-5	CASSEGSNQPQHF	TGTGCCAGCAGTGAAGGAAGCAATCAGCCCCAGCATTTT
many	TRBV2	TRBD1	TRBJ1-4	CASNTGAAGEKLFF	TGTGCCAGCAACACAGGGGCCGCGGGGGAAAAACTGTTTTTT
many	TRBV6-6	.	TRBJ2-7	CASSWSGQAYEQYF	TGTGCCAGCAGTTGGTCGGGACAAGCCTACGAGCAGTACTTC